This TCR beta chain is drawn from a study of graft-versus-host responses after intestinal transplantation. Looking at the study overall: Recipients across the board were started on anti-thymocyte globulin induction, then kept on tacrolimus and steroids for around 3 years. Overall study results and limits: Subjects displaying graft-donor T cell macrochimerism possessed elevated graft-versus-host to host-versus-graft clonal ratios inside allografts. Detection of GvH clones occurred in recipient marrow, and some had their first appearance in ileum or blood.

This table comes from immunoSEQ multiplex PCR, and its TCRdb copy is limited to in-frame clones, with some not included. The table has around 110,000 clones, less than 95% seen once. This clone was observed once. As yet, its antigen is unknown. The V and J ends lost 5 bases and 4 bases, in that order; junction bases with no gene match: 12. The germline CDR1 and CDR2 sequences are SNHLY and FYNNEI. The length of the CDR3 is 16 residues. This rearrangement joins TRBV2 to TRBJ1-1; 8 positions agree with TRBD1. This sequence originates from a human donor who received an intestinal transplant. The sequences come from unstimulated CD4+ T cells sorted from spleen or lymph node cells, collected before intestinal transplant. CDR3 amino acids: CASSPTRGLEGTEAFF. The CDR3 DNA reads as TGTGCCAGCAGTCCCACCAGGGGGCTGGAGGGCACTGAAGCTTTCTTT.